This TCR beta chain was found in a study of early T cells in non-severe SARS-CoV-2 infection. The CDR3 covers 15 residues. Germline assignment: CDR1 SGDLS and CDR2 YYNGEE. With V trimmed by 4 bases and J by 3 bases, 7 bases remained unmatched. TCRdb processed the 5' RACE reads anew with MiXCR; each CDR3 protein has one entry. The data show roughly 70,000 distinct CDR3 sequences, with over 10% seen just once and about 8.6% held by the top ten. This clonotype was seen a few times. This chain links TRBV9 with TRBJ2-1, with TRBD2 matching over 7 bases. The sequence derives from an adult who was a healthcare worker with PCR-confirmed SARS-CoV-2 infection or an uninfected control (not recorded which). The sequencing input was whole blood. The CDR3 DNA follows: TGTGCCAGCAGCTCCGGGCTAGCGGACTACAATGAGCAGTTCTTC. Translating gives CASSSGLADYNEQFF.